The 5 T cell receptor beta chains below all came from one sample that was sequenced in a study of cytomegalovirus exposure and HLA in healthy donors. Data came from immunoSEQ multiplex PCR; TCRdb stores just in-frame clones and leaves some out. The sample holds approximately 98,000 clones, around 95% seen once. The source material was PBMCs. The receptors were gathered from a young woman in good health and CMV-seronegative.

The chain recombines TRBV2 with TRBJ1-4, with a possible D match to TRBD1 (5 bases). This CDR3 contains 14 residues. Germline loops: CDR1 SNHLY, CDR2 FYNNEI. V dropped 1 base and J dropped 6 bases, with 9 bases sitting between them. CDR3 amino acids: CASSEVSGYEKLFF. The CDR3 coding sequence is TGTGCCAGCAGTGAAGTGTCAGGGTATGAAAAACTGTTTTTT.

The gene calls are TRBV7-9 and TRBJ2-7, with 8 bases aligning to TRBD2. The CDR3 runs to 15 residues. With 4 bases clipped from V and 3 bases from J, the junction kept 8 bases outside the gene matches. The germline V gene has CDR1 SEHNR and CDR2 FQNEAQ (reference sequence). Written as DNA, the CDR3 is TGTGCCAGCAGCTCGGGCGGGGGGTCAAACTACGAGCAGTACTTC. It codes for CASSSGGGSNYEQYF.

This clone was detected a few times. The chain joins TRBV28 to TRBJ2-7, with a tentative D call TRBD1 (5 bases). Germline CDR1 MDHEN, CDR2 SYDVKM. V was shortened by 6 bases and J by 5 bases, with 11 bases between the two germline ends. The CDR3 covers 12 residues. The CDR3 DNA reads as TGTGCCAGCAGAACGGACACTGACGAGCAGTACTTC. Amino acids: CASRTDTDEQYF.

The chain recombines TRBV11-3 with TRBJ2-2; no firm D call. The V and J ends lost 0 bases and 7 bases respectively, with 3 bases between them. This CDR3 spans 12 amino acids. The V gene's germline CDR1 is SGHNT and CDR2 YENEEA. CDR3: CASSLDRGELFF. CDR3 DNA: TGTGCCAGCAGCTTAGATCGCGGGGAGCTGTTTTTT.

The chain is built from TRBV7-3 and TRBJ1-2; no clear D gene. CDR3 size: 14 residues. The germline gives CDR1 SGHTA, CDR2 FQGTGA. V lost 3 bases to trimming and J lost 0 bases, with 8 bases between them. CDR3 nucleotide sequence: TGTGCCAGCAGCTTGGAGCGCGCTAACTATGGCTACACCTTC. Residues: CASSLERANYGYTF.